Listed below are T cell receptor beta chains from one sample, sequenced in a study of shared clonotypes between healthy human individuals. The data were produced by immunoSEQ multiplex PCR, yet TCRdb's version contains in-frame clones alone and is incomplete. The table lists some 690,000 clones, about 92% of them singletons, with about 34% in the top ten. Sequencing was done on a sample of memory CD8+ T cells from PBMCs. Receptors originate from a young man in good health. Some clones in this sample may be carry-over from other donors' samples. Each CDR3 is given with its conserved first and last residue. Fields, in order: D gene, clone size, V gene, J gene, CDR3 protein, CDR3 DNA. D genes are given only for firm matches. Clone size is shown for a subset of rows, as once, few, many or a class of expanded clone.

.	.	TRBV7-3	TRBJ2-2	CASSPKGWVLEGELFF	TGTGCCAGCAGCCCCAAGGGATGGGTTCTGGAAGGGGAGCTGTTTTTT
TRBD2	.	TRBV5-6	TRBJ2-7	CASSPHWRELPYEQYF	TGTGCCAGCAGCCCGCACTGGCGGGAGCTACCCTACGAGCAGTACTTC
.	.	TRBV27	TRBJ2-7	CASRPARPYEQYF	TGTGCCAGCAGACCTGCCCGGCCCTACGAGCAGTACTTC
.	.	TRBV5-4	TRBJ1-1	CASSSTEELNTEAFF	TGTGCCAGCAGCTCCACTGAGGAGTTGAACACTGAAGCTTTCTTT
.	once	TRBV6-1	TRBJ1-1	CASSENTEAFF	TGTGCCAGCAGTGAAAACACTGAAGCTTTCTTT
.	.	TRBV4-2	TRBJ2-7	CASSQEGQGGYEQYF	TGTGCCAGCAGCCAAGAGGGCCAGGGGGGCTACGAGCAGTACTTC
TRBD1	.	TRBV27	TRBJ1-5	CASSARTGSNQPQHF	TGTGCCAGCAGTGCCCGGACAGGTAGCAATCAGCCCCAGCATTTT
.	few	TRBV6-1	TRBJ1-3	CASTGEGVGNTIYF	TGTGCCAGCACTGGGGAGGGAGTTGGAAACACCATATATTTT
.	.	TRBV27	TRBJ2-7	CASSIGTSYEQYF	TGTGCCAGCAGCATTGGGACTTCCTACGAGCAGTACTTC
.	.	TRBV14	TRBJ2-7	CASSQGQDYEQYF	TGTGCCAGCAGCCAAGGACAGGACTACGAGCAGTACTTC
TRBD2	.	TRBV2	TRBJ2-7	CASSEVGTSGLNYEQYF	TGTGCCAGCAGTGAAGTCGGGACTAGCGGGCTCAACTACGAGCAGTACTTC
TRBD1	once	TRBV5-1	TRBJ2-1	CASSLQDRADEQFF	TGCGCCAGCAGCTTACAGGACAGGGCGGATGAGCAGTTCTTC
.	.	TRBV9	TRBJ2-7	CASSVGGEPIYEQYF	TGTGCCAGCAGCGTAGGAGGGGAACCAATCTACGAGCAGTACTTC
TRBD1	.	TRBV4-2	TRBJ2-7	CASTQDSPGQGGEQYF	TGTGCCAGCACCCAAGATTCCCCGGGACAGGGGGGCGAGCAGTACTTC
.	.	TRBV27	TRBJ1-1	CASGLGATEAFF	TGTGCCAGCGGGTTGGGGGCCACTGAAGCTTTCTTT
.	.	TRBV7-9	TRBJ1-1	CASSLSGTEAFF	TGTGCCAGCAGCTTAAGTGGAACTGAAGCTTTCTTT
TRBD1	.	TRBV7-2	TRBJ2-1	CASSSGQGAYEQFF	TGTGCCAGCAGCTCAGGACAGGGGGCATATGAGCAGTTCTTC
.	.	TRBV25-1	TRBJ2-7	CASSRPGTIYEQYF	TGTGCCAGCAGTAGGCCCGGGACAATCTACGAGCAGTACTTC
.	once	TRBV27	TRBJ2-1	CASSLGISGYNEQFF	TGTGCCAGCAGTTTAGGAATTAGCGGATACAATGAGCAGTTCTTC
TRBD1	.	TRBV11-2	TRBJ2-1	CASSLADRGNNEQFF	TGTGCCAGCAGCTTAGCGGACAGGGGCAACAATGAGCAGTTCTTC
.	few	TRBV6-1	TRBJ1-1	CASRRDYSGNTEAFF	TGTGCCAGCAGGAGGGACTATTCGGGGAACACTGAAGCTTTCTTT
TRBD2	.	TRBV9	TRBJ2-2	CASSVDRTSGDAGELFF	TGTGCCAGCAGCGTAGATAGGACTAGCGGGGACGCCGGGGAGCTGTTTTTT
TRBD1	.	TRBV7-3	TRBJ2-7	CASRSTTGDYEQYF	TGTGCCAGCAGGTCAACCACAGGGGACTACGAGCAGTACTTC
.	.	TRBV5-1	TRBJ1-1	CASSRDTEAFF	TGCGCCAGCAGTAGGGACACTGAAGCTTTCTTT
TRBD2	.	TRBV11-3	TRBJ2-1	CASSLEGYLGGDNEQFF	TGTGCCAGCAGCTTAGAAGGGTACCTTGGGGGGGACAATGAGCAGTTCTTC
.	.	TRBV27	TRBJ1-1	CASSLSRGASRNRTDTEAFF	TGTGCCAGCAGTTTATCTCGGGGGGCTTCCCGAAACAGGACGGACACTGAAGCTTTCTTT
.	.	TRBV19	TRBJ2-1	CASSIWGDLTEQFF	TGTGCCAGTAGTATCTGGGGGGACCTCACTGAGCAGTTCTTC
TRBD1	.	TRBV28	TRBJ2-7	CASSSRQGDPYEQYF	TGTGCCAGCAGTAGCCGACAGGGGGACCCCTACGAGCAGTACTTC
TRBD2	once	TRBV7-2	TRBJ2-1	CASSGTSGIYYNEQFF	TGTGCCAGCAGCGGGACTAGCGGGATTTACTACAATGAGCAGTTCTTC
.	.	TRBV7-6	TRBJ1-1	CASSPGRGAEAFF	TGTGCCAGCAGCCCGGGACGGGGGGCTGAAGCTTTCTTT
.	.	TRBV29-1	TRBJ2-1	CSVDRTGSSYNEQFF	TGCAGCGTTGACCGAACAGGGAGCTCCTACAATGAGCAGTTCTTC
TRBD1	.	TRBV6-4	TRBJ1-2	CASSSKRTGGGYGYTF	TGTGCCAGCAGTTCCAAAAGGACAGGGGGAGGCTATGGCTACACCTTC
.	few	TRBV5-1	TRBJ2-5	CASSLALGGADEETQYF	TGCGCCAGCAGCTTGGCCCTAGGCGGAGCTGACGAAGAGACCCAGTACTTC
.	.	TRBV5-4	TRBJ2-5	CASSLGQSAQETQYF	TGTGCCAGCAGCTTGGGCCAGTCCGCCCAAGAGACCCAGTACTTC
.	.	TRBV5-8	TRBJ2-7	CASSPRSSYEQYF	TGTGCCAGCAGCCCTCGCAGCAGCTACGAGCAGTACTTC
.	once	TRBV19	TRBJ1-5	CASSIARDRRNQPQHF	TGTGCCAGTAGTATCGCGCGTGACAGGCGAAATCAGCCCCAGCATTTT
.	.	TRBV9	TRBJ2-7	CASSPGYGDWSYEQYF	TGTGCCAGCAGCCCAGGGTACGGTGACTGGTCCTACGAGCAGTACTTC
.	few	TRBV7-9	TRBJ1-1	CASSSGTSNTEAFF	TGTGCCAGCAGCTCCGGGACATCGAACACTGAAGCTTTCTTT
.	.	TRBV7-6	TRBJ2-5	CASSRGLQETQYF	TGTGCCAGCAGCCGGGGGTTACAAGAGACCCAGTACTTC
TRBD1	.	TRBV7-9	TRBJ1-1	CASWGTGKLSGTEAFF	TGTGCCAGCTGGGGGACAGGGAAGCTTTCGGGAACTGAAGCTTTCTTT
TRBD2	.	TRBV28	TRBJ2-5	CASSPTGGRVGQETQYF	TGTGCCAGCAGCCCCACGGGGGGAAGGGTGGGCCAAGAGACCCAGTACTTC
.	.	TRBV5-4	TRBJ1-2	CASTYLFSGVGYTF	TGTGCCAGCACCTATTTGTTTTCAGGGGTGGGCTACACCTTC
.	.	TRBV27	TRBJ2-1	CASSSGSPENEQFF	TGTGCCAGCAGTTCAGGATCCCCGGAAAATGAGCAGTTCTTC
TRBD1	once	TRBV6-1	TRBJ2-7	CASSGRDRAYEQYF	TGTGCCAGCAGTGGCCGGGACAGAGCCTACGAGCAGTACTTC
.	.	TRBV11-1	TRBJ2-7	CASSLFPTYEQYF	TGTGCCAGCAGCTTATTTCCCACCTACGAGCAGTACTTC
TRBD1	.	TRBV11-2	TRBJ1-1	CASSPRTGQEAFF	TGTGCCAGCAGCCCTCGGACAGGGCAAGAAGCTTTCTTT
.	.	TRBV6-1	TRBJ1-2	CASSAEGWGYTF	TGTGCCAGCAGTGCAGAAGGGTGGGGCTACACCTTC
.	.	TRBV19	TRBJ2-3	CASSITSGAYTDTQYF	TGTGCCAGTAGTATCACGAGCGGAGCTTACACAGATACGCAGTATTTT
.	.	TRBV4-2	TRBJ2-3	CASSQEASDTDTQYF	TGTGCCAGCAGCCAGGAAGCGAGCGACACAGATACGCAGTATTTT
TRBD2	.	TRBV6-6	TRBJ2-1	CASSYDSGMQYNEQFF	TGTGCCAGCAGTTACGACAGCGGGATGCAGTACAATGAGCAGTTCTTC
.	.	TRBV5-1	TRBJ2-3	CASSLGLDTQYF	TGCGCCAGCAGCTTAGGGCTAGATACGCAGTATTTT
TRBD1	.	TRBV7-8	TRBJ1-2	CASSLDGTANSYGYTF	TGTGCCAGCAGCTTAGACGGGACAGCCAACTCATATGGCTACACCTTC
.	.	TRBV7-2	TRBJ2-7	CASSPGLAPTYEQYF	TGTGCCAGCAGCCCCGGGCTAGCGCCGACCTACGAGCAGTACTTC